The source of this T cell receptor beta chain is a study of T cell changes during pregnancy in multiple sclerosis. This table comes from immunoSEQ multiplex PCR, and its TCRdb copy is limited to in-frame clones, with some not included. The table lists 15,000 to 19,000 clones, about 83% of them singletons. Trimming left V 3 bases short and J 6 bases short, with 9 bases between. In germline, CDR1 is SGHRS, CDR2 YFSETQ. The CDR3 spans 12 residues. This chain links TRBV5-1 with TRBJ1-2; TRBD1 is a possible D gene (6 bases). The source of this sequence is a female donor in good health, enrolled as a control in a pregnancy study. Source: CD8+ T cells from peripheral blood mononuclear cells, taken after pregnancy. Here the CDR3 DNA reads TGCGCCAGCAGCTCCTACAGGGATGGCTACACCTTC. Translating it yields CASSSYRDGYTF. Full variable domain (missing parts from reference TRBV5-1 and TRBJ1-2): KAGVTQTPRYLIKTRGQQVTLSCSPISGHRSVSWYQQTPGQGLQFLFEYFSETQRNKGNFPGRFSGRQFSNSRSEMNVSTLELGDSALYLCASSSYRDGYTFGSGTRLTVV.